A selection of T cell receptor beta chains follows, all from one sample in a study of cytomegalovirus exposure and HLA in healthy donors. The assay was immunoSEQ multiplex PCR, and TCRdb's table has in-frame clones only and misses some. This repertoire shows over 100,000 clones, roughly 73% found once; its top ten account for 0.85% to 1.4%. Material for sequencing was PBMCs. These receptors were obtained from a male donor in good health and CMV-seronegative. Each CDR3 is given with its conserved first and last residue. A D gene is named only where the DNA matches it firmly. Clone size is stated in some rows and not others, as once, few, many or a class when expanded.

abundance,j_gene,d_gene,v_gene,CDR3nt,CDR3aa
NA,TRBJ1-1,NA,TRBV5-4,TGTGCCAGCAGCTTGTCATTGTCTATGAACACTGAAGCTTTCTTT,CASSLSLSMNTEAFF
NA,TRBJ2-5,NA,TRBV5-6,TGTGCCAGCAGCTTGGCCCCGGGGATATGGCAAGAGACCCAGTACTTC,CASSLAPGIWQETQYF
once,TRBJ1-2,NA,TRBV2,TGTGCCAGCAGTTACAGCACTCGGCAAGGCTACACCTTC,CASSYSTRQGYTF
NA,TRBJ1-4,NA,TRBV5-6,TGTGCCAGCAGCCTAGAGGGCTCAACTAATGAAAAACTGTTTTTT,CASSLEGSTNEKLFF
NA,TRBJ2-2,TRBD1,TRBV6-4,TGTGCCAGCAGTGTTAGGGGGACAGTGAACACCGGGGAGCTGTTTTTT,CASSVRGTVNTGELFF
NA,TRBJ2-5,TRBD2,TRBV19,TGTGCCAGTAGTGGGCTAGCGGGGACCCAAGAGACCCAGTACTTC,CASSGLAGTQETQYF
NA,TRBJ1-1,NA,TRBV10-3,TGTGCCATCAGTGAGTCGGGGCGGAAGAACACTGAAGCTTTCTTT,CAISESGRKNTEAFF
NA,TRBJ2-1,NA,TRBV21-1,TGTGCCAGCAGCAAAGAGTCGGGGGTAGAGAATGAGCAGTTCTTC,CASSKESGVENEQFF
NA,TRBJ2-3,TRBD2,TRBV12-5,TGTGCTAGTGGTTTAGGATGGGGGGGTAGCACAGATACGCAGTATTTT,CASGLGWGGSTDTQYF
NA,TRBJ1-2,NA,TRBV6-5,TGTGCCAGCAGCCAGGAGGGGGGCTACACCTTC,CASSQEGGYTF
few,TRBJ2-1,TRBD1,TRBV10-3,TGTGCCATCAGTGAAAGTTGGACAGGGGGCGAATTGGATGAGCAGTTCTTC,CAISESWTGGELDEQFF
NA,TRBJ2-2,TRBD1,TRBV19,TGTGCCAGTAGTATACCCAAGGGGACAGGGGGCACCGGGGAGCTGTTTTTT,CASSIPKGTGGTGELFF
NA,TRBJ2-2,NA,TRBV9,TGTGCCAGCAACACGGACAGAAACACCGGGGAGCTGTTTTTT,CASNTDRNTGELFF
NA,TRBJ1-5,NA,TRBV4-3,TGCGCCAGCAGCCAAGATAGGCGGCTTCATCAGCCCCAGCATTTT,CASSQDRRLHQPQHF
NA,TRBJ2-7,NA,TRBV27,TGTGCCAGCTATTCTCAGGGAAAACCCTCCTACGAGCAGTACTTC,CASYSQGKPSYEQYF
few,TRBJ2-7,NA,TRBV5-8,TGTGCCAGCAGCCCCCGCTCCTACGAGCAGTACTTC,CASSPRSYEQYF
NA,TRBJ1-3,NA,TRBV7-6,TGTGCCAGCAGCTTGCGACAGCCTATCTCTGGAAACACCATATATTTT,CASSLRQPISGNTIYF
NA,TRBJ1-6,TRBD1,TRBV7-2,TGTGCCAGCAGCTTAGTAGCGGGACAGGGTTATTCACCCCTCCACTTT,CASSLVAGQGYSPLHF
NA,TRBJ1-2,TRBD1,TRBV15,TGTGCCACCAGCCCATACCGACAGGGACATGGCTACACCTTC,CATSPYRQGHGYTF
many,TRBJ2-5,NA,TRBV7-2,TGTGCCAGCAGCCTCCTAACCAGGGAAGAGACCCAGTACTTC,CASSLLTREETQYF
NA,TRBJ2-5,TRBD1,TRBV4-3,TGCGCCAGCAGCCCTTCAGGGGGATCAATAGTAGAGACCCAGTACTTC,CASSPSGGSIVETQYF
NA,TRBJ1-5,TRBD1,TRBV6-5,TGTGCCAGCAGACCACAGGGGGCAAATCAGCCCCAGCATTTT,CASRPQGANQPQHF
NA,TRBJ2-5,NA,TRBV7-9,TGTGCCAGCAGCCGCAGGGACTACCAAGAGACCCAGTACTTC,CASSRRDYQETQYF
NA,TRBJ1-6,TRBD1,TRBV7-2,TGTGCCAGCAGCTTAGCGCGGGGTCGGGCAGGGGGACTCCACTTT,CASSLARGRAGGLHF